This note documents a single T cell receptor (beta chain) sequence. The same CDR3 also results from other DNA sequences found in this sample. This specimen belongs to a study of CD8+ T cells in alopecia areata. Sample treatment: oral pan-JAK inhibitor, 5-10 mg twice daily. In germline, CDR1 is KGHSH, CDR2 LQKENI. The V and J ends lost 0 bases and 7 bases respectively, with 9 bases between them. This CDR3 has 13 amino acids. In each case, RNA was isolated and then reverse transcribed into cDNA as the sequencing template. Sequencing was performed with immunoSEQ multiplex PCR; in TCRdb, only in-frame clones are kept and a portion is missing. Seen here are 110,000 or so clones, 45% to 65% observed once, and the top ten hold approximately 3.6%.

The chain recombines TRBV18 with TRBJ1-1; TRBD1 is a possible D gene (5 bases). Specimen: CD4+ T cells sorted from blood, collected at week 24, from a patient treated with tofacitinib. The TCR was taken from a human donor with alopecia areata. CDR3: CASSPPTGLEAFF. The CDR3 DNA is TGTGCCAGCTCACCACCGACGGGACTTGAAGCTTTCTTT.